This TCR beta chain was identified during a study of CD8+CD57+ T cells in acquired aplastic anemia. Study-level points and caveats: Significance was not reached for CD8+ Simpson's diversity between patients and controls. Between patients and controls, about 30 CD8+ CDR3 sequences were found in common.

The study profiled TCR beta VDJ and CDR3 using genomic DNA as template. TCRdb reprocessed the reads with MiXCR, giving one entry per CDR3 protein. The table has 150,000 or so distinct CDR3 sequences, around 47% seen once. Patients chosen for sequencing had shown CD8+CD57+ cell expansion by flow cytometry. Severe acquired aplastic anemia was present in every patient. For this clonotype: The antigen remains undetermined.

This sequence was found in a human donor with aplastic anemia. The specimen was sorted CD4+, CD8+, or CD8+CD57+ T cells (not recorded which) from PBMCs.

This chain's CDR3 is CATSRDRVGNQPQYF. The CDR3, as DNA: TGTGCCACCAGCAGAGACAGGGTAGGCAATCAGCCCCAGTACTTC. This chain links TRBV15 with TRBJ2-5; possible D gene TRBD1, 5 bases. Germline V gene lookup returns CDR1 LNHNV and CDR2 YYDKDF (reference sequence). Trimming cost V 0 bases and J 9 bases, with 17 bases left between them. The CDR3 totals 15 residues.